These 22 T cell receptor beta chains came from one sample sequenced in a study of shared clonotypes between healthy human individuals. Assay: immunoSEQ multiplex PCR; the TCRdb copy retains only in-frame clones and omits some. The repertoire consists of under 1,100,000 clones, with around 78% occurring once and the leading ten covering 0.5% to 0.65%. Sample: memory CD4+ T cells from PBMCs. Subset described: CD45RA-negative fraction. The receptors here all came from a man between 18 and 35 years old in good health. Some clones in this sample may be carry-over from other donors' samples.

V and J are TRBV7-6 and TRBJ2-7, with D perhaps TRBD1 (6 bases). The germline V gene encodes CDR1 SGHVS and CDR2 FNYEAQ. Trimming removed 5 bases from V and 3 bases from J, with 20 bases in between. This CDR3 is 16 amino acids long. The DNA of the CDR3 is TGTGCCAGCAGCCCAAATGTGGGGGCAAGCAACTACGAGCAGTACTTC. It specifies CASSPNVGASNYEQYF. The whole variable domain, remainder taken from reference TRBV7-6 and TRBJ2-7, is GAGVSQSPRYKVTKRGQDVALRCDPISGHVSLYWYRQALGQGPEFLTYFNYEAQQDKSGLPNDRFSAERPEGSISTLTIQRTEQRDSAMYRCASSPNVGASNYEQYFGPGTRLTVT.

This clone was found a few times. The chain uses TRBV29-1 and TRBJ1-1; maybe TRBD1 (6 bases). The V gene's germline CDR1 is SQVTM and CDR2 ANQGSEA. The CDR3 is made up of 13 amino acids. Trimming stripped 7 bases from V and 4 bases from J, with 16 bases between. The CDR3 sequence: CSGRTGSVTEAFF. DNA for the CDR3: TGCAGCGGCAGAACAGGGAGTGTCACTGAAGCTTTCTTT. Combining the CDR3 with reference TRBV29-1 and TRBJ1-1 gives the whole variable domain SAVISQKPSRDICQRGTSLTIQCQVDSQVTMMFWYRQQPGQSLTLIATANQGSEATYESGFVIDKFPISRPNLTFSTLTVSNMSPEDSSIYLCSGRTGSVTEAFFGQGTRLTVV.

The rearrangement joins TRBV5-1 to TRBJ2-2, with D tentatively TRBD1 (6 bases). The CDR3 is made up of 14 amino acids. Trimming cost V 2 bases and J 4 bases, with 9 bases left between them. CDR1 and CDR2 from the germline V gene are SGHRS and YFSETQ. The CDR3 DNA reads TGCGCCAGCAGCTTTAACAGGGTCACCGGGGAGCTGTTTTTT. This translates into CASSFNRVTGELFF.

This clone was counted at least ten times. This chain links TRBV18 with TRBJ1-2, with a weak D call TRBD1 (5 bases). The CDR3 is 15 residues long. V lost 2 bases and J 2 bases, leaving 12 bases between the germline ends. The germline gives CDR1 KGHSH, CDR2 LQKENI. CDR3 sequence: CASSPMTARNYGYTF. The CDR3 DNA sequence: TGTGCCAGCTCACCAATGACAGCCCGCAACTATGGCTACACCTTC.

The V call is TRBV13, the J call TRBJ2-7, with D possibly being TRBD2 (6 bases). V lost 3 bases, J lost 3 bases, and 12 bases lay in between. Per the germline V gene, CDR1 is PRHDT and CDR2 is FYEKMQ (reference sequence). The CDR3 covers 14 residues. The DNA of the CDR3 is TGTGCCAGCAGCTTTAGACTAGGACACTACGAGCAGTACTTC. Protein: CASSFRLGHYEQYF.

The chain combines TRBV28 with TRBJ1-5; 11 bases match TRBD1. The CDR3 totals 16 residues. Germline loops: CDR1 MDHEN, CDR2 SYDVKM. The V and J ends lost 5 bases and 7 bases, in that order; junction bases with no gene match: 10. The DNA for the CDR3 is TGTGCCAGCAGTGGTAGGAGGACAGGGGGCCGACAGCCCCAGCATTTT. Encoded protein: CASSGRRTGGRQPQHF. The variable domain in full, with the rest retrieved from reference TRBV28 and TRBJ1-5, is DVKVTQSSRYLVKRTGEKVFLECVQDMDHENMFWYRQDPGLGLRLIYFSYDVKMKEKGDIPEGYSVSREKKERFSLILESASTNQTSMYLCASSGRRTGGRQPQHFGDGTRLSIL.

The chain combines TRBV10-3 with TRBJ1-1; no clear D gene. Germline V gene sequence: CDR1 ENHRY, CDR2 SYGVKD. The CDR3 sequence is 12 residues long. The germline V and J ends were trimmed by 9 bases and 0 bases, with 8 bases remaining between them. CDR3 in amino acids: CAISQLNTEAFF. The DNA for the CDR3 is TGTGCCATAAGCCAACTGAACACTGAAGCTTTCTTT.

This sequence joins TRBV19 and TRBJ2-2; D is ambiguous. V was cut by 5 bases and J by 0 bases, with 7 bases left in between. Germline CDR1 is LNHDA and CDR2 is SQIVND (reference sequence). The CDR3 has 14 amino acids. The CDR3 sequence is CASSYRTNTGELFF. DNA for the CDR3: TGTGCCAGTAGTTACAGAACGAACACCGGGGAGCTGTTTTTT.

The chain is built from TRBV28 and TRBJ1-3; perhaps TRBD1 as D (5 bases). The germline V gene has CDR1 MDHEN and CDR2 SYDVKM. The CDR3 contains 16 residues. Trimming left V 6 bases short and J 4 bases short, with 19 bases between. CDR3 in amino acids: CASRPQPGRMGNTIYF. Written as DNA, the CDR3 is TGTGCCAGCAGGCCGCAACCGGGACGGATGGGAAACACCATATATTTT. The full variable domain, in which reference TRBV28 and TRBJ1-3 provide the parts outside the CDR3, is DVKVTQSSRYLVKRTGEKVFLECVQDMDHENMFWYRQDPGLGLRLIYFSYDVKMKEKGDIPEGYSVSREKKERFSLILESASTNQTSMYLCASRPQPGRMGNTIYFGEGSWLTVV.

The rearrangement uses TRBV4-3 and TRBJ2-1; no firm D call. The CDR3 has 12 residues. The V and J ends lost 0 bases and 7 bases respectively, with 4 bases between them. Germline CDR1 is LGHNA and CDR2 is YSLEER. The CDR3 nucleotides read TGCGCCAGCAGCCAAGAATGGAATGAGCAGTTCTTC. Amino acids: CASSQEWNEQFF.

The rearrangement links TRBV4-2 to TRBJ1-1, with 7 nucleotides matching TRBD1. The CDR3 runs to 15 residues. V shed 0 bases, J shed 10 bases, and the junction held 11 bases outside the gene matches. The germline V gene encodes CDR1 LGHNA and CDR2 YNFKEQ. The CDR3 DNA reads TGTGCCAGCAGCCAAGATTTACAGGGGATGGGAGGAGCTTTCTTT. Translation: CASSQDLQGMGGAFF.

The chain couples TRBV4-1 to TRBJ2-1; unclear D gene. Trimming cost V 1 base and J 0 bases, with 10 bases left between them. This CDR3 is built from 16 residues. The germline V gene encodes CDR1 MGHRA and CDR2 YSYEKL. The CDR3 protein is CASSQGAVSSYNEQFF. CDR3 in DNA: TGCGCCAGCAGCCAAGGGGCGGTAAGCTCCTACAATGAGCAGTTCTTC.

This rearrangement joins TRBV7-2 to TRBJ2-7; TRBD1 might be the D (7 bases). Germline V CDR1 and CDR2: SGHTA, FQGNSA. Trimming took 5 bases from V and 6 from J, leaving 20 bases between them. The CDR3 totals 15 residues. The CDR3 nucleotides read TGTGCCAGCAGCGCAGGGGGACTCGTGTTCACCGAGCAGTACTTC. Amino acid sequence: CASSAGGLVFTEQYF. The whole variable domain, remainder taken from reference TRBV7-2 and TRBJ2-7, is GAGVSQSPSNKVTEKGKDVELRCDPISGHTALYWYRQSLGQGLEFLIYFQGNSAPDKSGLPSDRFSAERTGGSVSTLTIQRTQQEDSAVYLCASSAGGLVFTEQYFGPGTRLTVT.

CDR3 nucleotide sequence: TGTGCCAGCAGCCCCAGGGCGGGATGGACCGGGGAGCTGTTTTTT. Translated, it gives CASSPRAGWTGELFF. The chain couples TRBV5-4 to TRBJ2-2, with a weak D call TRBD2 (6 bases). This CDR3 comprises 15 residues. Germline CDR1 is SGHNT and CDR2 is YYREEE (reference sequence). The ends were cut back, 4 bases at V and 5 bases at J, with 15 bases in the middle.

This clone appeared once. The chain is built from TRBV6-5 and TRBJ2-6; 7 bases match TRBD1. Germline V lookup: CDR1 MNHEY, CDR2 SVGAGI. The trim removed 0 bases at V and 9 bases at J, leaving 5 bases unmatched. The CDR3 runs to 15 residues. The CDR3, as DNA: TGTGCCAGCAGTTACTCCGGGACAGTGCTCAACGTCCTGACTTTC. Translating it yields CASSYSGTVLNVLTF.

This clone has only a few counts. This chain uses TRBV4-3 with TRBJ2-1; D call uncertain. V was pared by 1 base and J by 10 bases, with 11 bases between. Germline V CDR1 and CDR2: LGHNA, YSLEER. The CDR3 is made up of 13 amino acids. The CDR3 region has the DNA TGCGCCAGCAGCCAAGCGGAAGGAAGGGAGCAGTTCTTC. This encodes CASSQAEGREQFF.

This clone was observed many times. The rearrangement links TRBV6-1 to TRBJ1-5; TRBD1 might be the D (6 bases). Trimming left V 2 bases short and J 3 bases short, with 11 bases between. The CDR3 extends over 15 amino acids. Germline V gene lookup returns CDR1 MNHNS and CDR2 SASEGT. CDR3 sequence (DNA): TGTGCCAGCAGTGAATTTGGACAGTCCAATCAGCCCCAGCATTTT. Encoded protein: CASSEFGQSNQPQHF.

The CDR3 DNA follows: TGTGCCAGCAGCAAAAGGACAGGGGACGGAGCCTACGAGCAGTACTTC. Translated, it gives CASSKRTGDGAYEQYF. The V and J genes are TRBV7-8 and TRBJ2-7; TRBD1 matches 9 bases. The trim removed 5 bases at V and 2 bases at J, leaving 10 bases unmatched. The length of the CDR3 is 16 residues. The germline gives CDR1 SGHVS, CDR2 FQNEAQ.

The V call is TRBV5-1, the J call TRBJ2-7; 7 positions agree with TRBD2. The CDR3 is 14 residues long. From germline, CDR1 is SGHRS and CDR2 YFSETQ. The trim removed 4 bases at V and 4 bases at J, leaving 8 bases unmatched. CDR3 in amino acids: CASSVEGGKYEQYF. The CDR3 nucleotides read TGCGCCAGCAGCGTCGAGGGAGGGAAATACGAGCAGTACTTC. The full variable domain, with the rest looked up from reference TRBV5-1 and TRBJ2-7, is KAGVTQTPRYLIKTRGQQVTLSCSPISGHRSVSWYQQTPGQGLQFLFEYFSETQRNKGNFPGRFSGRQFSNSRSEMNVSTLELGDSALYLCASSVEGGKYEQYFGPGTRLTVT.

The chain is built from TRBV5-8 and TRBJ2-3, with 9 positions matching TRBD2. Germline CDR1 reads SGHTS; CDR2 reads YDEGEE. The CDR3 is made up of 13 amino acids. V lost 7 bases, J lost 3 bases, and 3 bases stayed unmatched. Here the CDR3 reads CASGSGSTDTQYF. CDR3 DNA sequence: TGTGCCAGCGGTAGCGGGAGTACAGATACGCAGTATTTT.

The chain recombines TRBV19 with TRBJ2-7; 9 nucleotides match TRBD2. Germline loops: CDR1 LNHDA, CDR2 SQIVND (reference sequence). The CDR3 has 14 amino acids. V gave up 6 bases and J gave up 12 bases; unmatched junction bases: 15. CDR3 protein: CASRINSGSAILYF. The CDR3 bases are TGTGCCAGTAGAATAAATAGCGGGAGCGCGATTCTGTACTTC. Combining the CDR3 with reference TRBV19 and TRBJ2-7 gives the whole variable domain DGGITQSPKYLFRKEGQNVTLSCEQNLNHDAMYWYRQDPGQGLRLIYYSQIVNDFQKGDIAEGYSVSREKKESFPLTVTSAQKNPTAFYLCASRINSGSAILYFGPGTRLTVT.

A few counts support this clone. This chain joins TRBV11-2 and TRBJ2-3, with 13 bases matching TRBD2. Per the germline V gene, CDR1 is SGHAT and CDR2 is FQNNGV. The CDR3 consists of 15 residues. Trimming cost V 7 bases and J 6 bases; bases outside gene matches: 7. CDR3 in DNA: TGTGCCAGCACTTGGACTAGCGGGAGTGCCGATACGCAGTATTTT. Translated: CASTWTSGSADTQYF. The variable domain in full, with the rest retrieved from reference TRBV11-2 and TRBJ2-3, is EAGVAQSPRYKIIEKRQSVAFWCNPISGHATLYWYQQILGQGPKLLIQFQNNGVVDDSQLPKDRFSAERLKGVDSTLKIQPAKLEDSAVYLCASTWTSGSADTQYFGPGTRLTVL.